This TCR beta chain came from a study of neoadjuvant nivolumab and ipilimumab in lung cancer (dated by TCRdb to 2018 to 2021). For the wider study: Intravenous nivolumab was dosed at 3 mg/kg on days 1, 15 and 29, and in the combination arm ipilimumab 1 mg/kg was added on day 1 only. The major pathologic response (MPR) rate in the intention-to-treat population in each study arm was designated as the primary trial endpoint. In the trial, around 45 patients with operable NSCLC were treated, of whom approximately 23 were randomized to nivolumab monotherapy and around 20 to nivolumab plus ipilimumab. TCR repertoires were compared between pretherapy (baseline) peripheral blood and tumors resected at surgery after neoadjuvant immune checkpoint blockade. Seven patients had matched pretherapy and resected tumor pairs analyzed, with four treated with nivolumab and three with nivolumab plus ipilimumab.

The receptor library was made with the immunoSEQ multiplex PCR assay. In the authors' own workflow: Repertoires were summarized in terms of richness and clonality, and significantly expanded and contracted clones between pre- and post-therapy samples were identified. In its TCRdb copy, this immuneACCESS table keeps in-frame sequences only and misses some clones. Where compared with another copy, unresolved V genes explain less than half of these, and the others have no known cause. The V and J calls and clone size were taken over from that table, and D and trimming were inferred from the DNA. In this sample the table shows about 18,000 clones, more than 75% of which occur a single time. The top ten hold over 6% of the sample. What the authors observed across the whole study: No significant correlation was found between TCR clonality and pathologic tumor regression, and only one major-pathologic-response sample was available for the clonality analysis. Pretherapy blood TCR richness correlated positively with richness in tumors resected after neoadjuvant therapy (Spearman R ~ 0.8). Greater TCR richness and clonality were observed in resected tumors than in tumor-adjacent uninvolved lung, and increases were observed in more dual-therapy-treated tumors. A small number of samples was subjected to TCR sequencing. From pretherapy to surgery, increases in tumor T-cell richness and clonality were observed in three of three dual-therapy tumors but in only two of four nivolumab-treated tumors.

Note on this clone: Its specific antigen is unknown. There are no base qualities to consult, and no much larger clone falls within one base.

Explained via the paper, the time point label denotes: at surgical resection after neoadjuvant nivolumab +/- ipilimumab. The samples were taken from NEOSTAR, a phase 2 randomized trial in operable NSCLC that tested neoadjuvant nivolumab or nivolumab plus ipilimumab, followed by surgery. From the cysteine through the phenylalanine, the CDR3 covers 13 amino acids. The DNA shown is the 39-base CDR3, in frame from base 1. The germline V gene encodes CDR1 SGHRS and CDR2 YFSETQ. A distance of 13 bases separates the germline ends of V and J, which lose 5 bases and 5 bases respectively. The V and J genes are TRBV5-1 and TRBJ1-1; too little of a D gene remains to name it. Sequenced here: tumor tissue, sampled after neoadjuvant nivolumab, alone or with ipilimumab, at or shortly before surgery. The receptor comes from an adult with non-small cell lung cancer. The CDR3 protein: CASRLDLLTEAFF. In nucleotide form, the sequence is TGCGCCAGCAGGTTAGATTTGTTGACTGAAGCTTTCTTT.